What follows is one T cell receptor (beta chain) and its context. Its target is unknown. These data are taken from a study of T cell responses to AZD1222 COVID-19 vaccine. The CDR3 is 13 amino acids. In germline, CDR1 is GTSNPN, CDR2 SVGIG (reference sequence). V lost 3 bases, J lost 6 bases, and 5 bases stayed unmatched. Assay: immunoSEQ multiplex PCR; the TCRdb copy retains only in-frame clones and omits some. Of 200,000 to 250,000 clones in the sample, approximately 94% were seen once. Study-level findings and limits: It should be noted that donors were predominantly white British and more often female, and clonal diversity was possibly underestimated.

Sequenced here: peripheral blood, sampled 28 days after the second dose of the MenACWY control vaccine. This sequence joins TRBV30 and TRBJ2-1; TRBD2 agrees at 7 bases. The TCR originated in an adult who received the MenACWY meningococcal vaccine as a control. In nucleotides, the CDR3 is TGTGCCTGGAGCTTGGCTAGCGGCAATGAGCAGTTCTTC. Its protein is CAWSLASGNEQFF.